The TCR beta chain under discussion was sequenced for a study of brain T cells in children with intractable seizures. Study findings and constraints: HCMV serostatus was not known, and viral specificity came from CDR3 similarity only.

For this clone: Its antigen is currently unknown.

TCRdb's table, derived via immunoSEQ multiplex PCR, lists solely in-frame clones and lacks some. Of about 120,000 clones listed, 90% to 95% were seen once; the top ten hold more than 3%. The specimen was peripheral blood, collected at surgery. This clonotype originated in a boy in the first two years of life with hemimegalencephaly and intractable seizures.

The CDR3 sequence: CASSSSGPDTQYF. The CDR3 DNA is TGTGCCAGCAGTTCGTCAGGACCAGATACGCAGTATTTT. The rearrangement links TRBV12-3 or TRBV12-4 to TRBJ2-3, with D unresolved. The V end was cut by 4 bases, the J end by 4 bases, with 9 bases between. This CDR3 contains 13 residues.